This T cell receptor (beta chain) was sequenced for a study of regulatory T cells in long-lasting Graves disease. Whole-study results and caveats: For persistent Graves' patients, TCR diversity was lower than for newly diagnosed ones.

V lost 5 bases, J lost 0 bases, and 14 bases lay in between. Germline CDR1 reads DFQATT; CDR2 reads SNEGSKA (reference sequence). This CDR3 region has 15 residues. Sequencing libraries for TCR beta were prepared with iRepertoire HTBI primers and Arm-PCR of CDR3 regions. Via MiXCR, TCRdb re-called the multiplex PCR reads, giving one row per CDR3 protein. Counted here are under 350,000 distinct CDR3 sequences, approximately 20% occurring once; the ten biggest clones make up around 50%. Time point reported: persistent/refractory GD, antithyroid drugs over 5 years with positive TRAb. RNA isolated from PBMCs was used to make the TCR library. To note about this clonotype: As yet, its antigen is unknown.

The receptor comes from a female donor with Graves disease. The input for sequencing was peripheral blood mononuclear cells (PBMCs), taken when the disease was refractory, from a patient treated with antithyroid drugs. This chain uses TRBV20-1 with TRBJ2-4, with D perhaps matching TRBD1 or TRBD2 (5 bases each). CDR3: CSAVGGAGAKNIQYF. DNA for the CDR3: TGCAGTGCTGTAGGTGGGGCGGGAGCCAAAAACATTCAGTACTTC.